This T cell receptor beta chain was identified during a study of T cells after somatic rescue of genetic block. Measured with immunoSEQ multiplex PCR; TCRdb has only the in-frame clones, and not every one. The data hold 65,000 to 70,000 clones, with 92% observed a single time. This CDR3 has 15 amino acids. Germline V gene lookup returns CDR1 SSHAT and CDR2 FNYEAQ (reference sequence). Note on this clone: Germline and junction disagree at one end, which may indicate a read error.

Source material: peripheral blood mononuclear cells (PBMCs). The chain joins TRBV7-7 to TRBJ2-5; possible D gene TRBD2, 5 bases. The TCR was taken from a middle-aged man. The CDR3 DNA reads TGTGCTAGCAGCTTAGGACTGAATAAAAGGGAGACCCAGTACTTC. This sequence encodes CASSLGLNKRETQYF.